The 13 T cell receptor beta chains presented below share a single source sample, sequenced in a study of blood T cell repertoires in COVID-19. The protocol was immunoSEQ multiplex PCR, while the TCRdb copy is restricted to in-frame clones and leaves out a portion. The sample carries under 200,000 clones, about 88% recorded once. Source material: peripheral blood. These receptors came from a man aged 60-69 years with COVID-19, enrolled during active disease.

This chain joins TRBV7-6 and TRBJ1-4, with 8 bases aligning to TRBD1. The CDR3 contains 15 residues. Germline CDR1 is SGHVS and CDR2 is FNYEAQ. After removal of 3 bases from V and 7 bases from J, the junction contained 7 bases not matched to a gene. The CDR3 nucleotides are TGTGCCAGCAGCTTTACGTCAGGGGGCGGTGAAAAACTGTTTTTT. Amino acids: CASSFTSGGGEKLFF. The complete variable domain, with remaining parts taken from reference TRBV7-6 and TRBJ1-4, reads GAGVSQSPRYKVTKRGQDVALRCDPISGHVSLYWYRQALGQGPEFLTYFNYEAQQDKSGLPNDRFSAERPEGSISTLTIQRTEQRDSAMYRCASSFTSGGGEKLFFGSGTQLSVL.

The chain employs TRBV11-2 and TRBJ2-7; 8 nucleotides align to TRBD1. Unmatched junction bases numbered 7, after V lost 8 bases and J lost 4 bases. The germline V gene has CDR1 SGHAT and CDR2 FQNNGV. The CDR3 runs 13 residues. As DNA, the CDR3 is TGTGCCAGCGGTGGACAGGGAGTTTACGAGCAGTACTTC. Protein: CASGGQGVYEQYF.

V is TRBV7-2 and J is TRBJ2-7, with TRBD1 matching 9 bases. The germline gives CDR1 SGHTA, CDR2 FQGNSA. The CDR3 consists of 15 residues. J was trimmed by 4 bases and V by 5 bases; bases with no gene match: 9. CDR3 residues: CASSGRTGVSYEQYF. DNA of the CDR3: TGTGCCAGCAGCGGGCGGACAGGGGTGAGTTACGAGCAGTACTTC.

This clone turned up a few times. CDR3 DNA: TGTGCCAGCTCCCAGAAAGGGGGAACTGAAGCTTTCTTT. Its protein product is CASSQKGGTEAFF. The chain has TRBV18 and TRBJ1-1; D may be TRBD1 (6 bases). The CDR3 totals 13 residues. Deletions cut 6 bases from V and 5 bases from J, with 13 bases between. CDR1 KGHSH and CDR2 LQKENI come from the germline V gene.

This chain joins TRBV12-3 or TRBV12-4 and TRBJ1-1; a weak D match, TRBD1 (5 bases). The V end was cut by 6 bases, the J end by 3 bases, with 8 bases between. The CDR3 extends over 12 amino acids. CDR3: CASSGGYTEAFF. The CDR3 DNA reads TGTGCCAGCAGCGGGGGTTACACTGAAGCTTTCTTT.

The chain recombines TRBV24-1 with TRBJ1-2, with TRBD1 as a possible D gene (5 bases). V dropped 4 bases and J dropped 5 bases, with 10 bases sitting between them. The V gene's germline CDR1 is KGHDR and CDR2 SFDVKD. The CDR3 length is 13 residues. The CDR3 sequence is CATSENGGYGYTF. In nucleotides, the CDR3 is TGTGCCACCAGTGAGAACGGGGGGTATGGCTACACCTTC.

This clone was observed once. V usage is TRBV3-1 (or the pseudogene TRBV3-2) and J usage is TRBJ2-7, with 7 bases matching TRBD1. Trimming took 0 bases from V and 6 from J; bases not matched to a gene: 5. This CDR3 has 14 amino acids. Germline V lookup: CDR1 LGHDT, CDR2 YNNKEL (reference sequence). In DNA, the CDR3 is TGTGCCAGCAGCCAAGAGACAGGGTTACCCGAGCAGTACTTC. This encodes CASSQETGLPEQYF.

The V call is TRBV18, the J call TRBJ2-1; the D gene is possibly TRBD1 (5 bases). Trimming pared 4 bases from V and 6 bases from J, leaving 16 bases between. The CDR3 has 15 amino acids. Germline V gene lookup returns CDR1 KGHSH and CDR2 LQKENI. The CDR3 is CASSQGVLGANEQFF. The CDR3 DNA sequence: TGTGCCAGCTCACAGGGTGTCTTAGGGGCCAATGAGCAGTTCTTC.

The V call is TRBV6-2 or TRBV6-3, the J call TRBJ1-2, with D perhaps matching TRBD1 (5 bases). There are 14 residues in the CDR3. Per germline, CDR1 MNHEY and CDR2 SVGEGT. V gave up 3 bases and J gave up 2 bases, with 10 bases separating them. Written as DNA, the CDR3 is TGTGCCAGCAGTTATGGCCAGGGAAACTATGGCTACACCTTC. It yields the protein CASSYGQGNYGYTF.

This clone occurred once. The chain employs TRBV6-1 and TRBJ1-1; D is possibly TRBD1 (5 bases). This CDR3 region has 12 residues. Trimming took 5 bases from V and 8 from J, leaving 12 bases between them. In germline, CDR1 is MNHNS, CDR2 SASEGT. The CDR3 nucleotides read TGTGCCAGCAGTTGGGGCGGAGGGGAAGCTTTCTTT. It yields the protein CASSWGGGEAFF.

This rearrangement joins TRBV9 to TRBJ1-1; 10 bases map to TRBD1. Germline values: CDR1 SGDLS, CDR2 YYNGEE. V gave up 0 bases and J gave up 1 base; unmatched junction bases: 3. The CDR3 has 16 amino acids. The CDR3 DNA sequence: TGTGCCAGCAGCGTAGGACAGGGGGCTACGAACACTGAAGCTTTCTTT. Its translation: CASSVGQGATNTEAFF. Full variable domain (outside the CDR3, taken from reference TRBV9 and TRBJ1-1): DSGVTQTPKHLITATGQRVTLRCSPRSGDLSVYWYQQSLDQGLQFLIQYYNGEERAKGNILERFSAQQFPDLHSELNLSSLELGDSALYFCASSVGQGATNTEAFFGQGTRLTVV.

V usage is TRBV10-2 and J usage is TRBJ1-5, with a weak D call TRBD1 (5 bases). The germline V gene has CDR1 WSHSY and CDR2 SAAADI. This CDR3 region has 15 residues. V was trimmed by 4 bases and J by 3 bases, leaving 13 bases between them. The DNA for the CDR3 is TGCGCCAGCAGTGTGGGGGGAGAGAACAATCAGCCCCAGCATTTT. Translation gives CASSVGGENNQPQHF.

The chain combines TRBV6-2 or TRBV6-3 with TRBJ2-7, with 11 bases lining up with TRBD2. J was trimmed by 2 bases and V by 6 bases; bases with no gene match: 9. Germline-derived CDR1 and CDR2 are MNHEY and SVGEGT. The CDR3 runs 16 residues. The CDR3 spells CASSTRLAGLTYEQYF. The CDR3 region has the DNA TGTGCCAGCAGCACTAGACTAGCGGGATTGACCTACGAGCAGTACTTC.